In its sample, the clone carrying this TCR beta chain was seen a few times. Antigen: not known. This specimen comes from a study of cytomegalovirus exposure and HLA in healthy donors. Across the study: Within an early data release were 80 million to 90 million unique TCRs drawn from HLA-typed donors.

V was trimmed by 6 bases and J by 14 bases, leaving 23 bases between them. Per the germline V gene, CDR1 is MNHNS and CDR2 is SASEGT. This CDR3 spans 15 amino acids. Findings and caveats of the study: Analysis performed later showed TCR beta chains linked to HLA being more clonally expanded than equally common others. Productive status was seen about 90% or about 30% of the time for most TCR beta V segments in an earlier analysis. Sequencing likely produced, as an artifact, a cluster of highly shared sequence variants.

60 Vbeta and 13 Jbeta primers were used in PCR. TCRdb keeps only in-frame clones here, not all; method: immunoSEQ multiplex PCR. The sample carries over 40,000 clones, approximately 57% recorded once. Sequenced: PBMCs. This TCR derives from a man in his 60s in good health and CMV-seropositive. This chain links TRBV6-1 with TRBJ1-6; D ambiguous. The CDR3 DNA is TGTGCCAGCAGGACGCAGGACTACGGATTTGTGGCCCTCCACTTT. Translated, it gives CASRTQDYGFVALHF.